The 9 T cell receptor beta chains given below trace back to one sample, sequenced in a study of blood T cell repertoires in COVID-19. The method was immunoSEQ multiplex PCR; TCRdb's version includes in-frame clones alone and lacks a portion of them. The repertoire holds about 210,000 clones, 80% seen once, with roughly 12% in the top ten. The sample consisted of peripheral blood. The origin of the receptors is a human donor in a cohort sampled during active COVID-19.

Notes on this clone: A much larger clonotype is one base distant, so this may be a read error. The chain employs TRBV27 and TRBJ2-7, with 7 bases matching TRBD1. This CDR3 has 14 residues. Germline-derived CDR1 and CDR2 are MNHEY and SMNVEV (reference sequence). Germline trimming cut 2 bases from V and 0 bases from J; bases unmatched to any gene: 1. The CDR3 sequence: CASSLRTGSYEQYF. The CDR3 DNA reads TGTGCCAGCAGTTTACGGACAGGCTCCTACGAGCAGTACTTC.

There are many counts of this clone. The J gene is TRBJ1-5, the V gene TRBV6-1; D is uncertain. CDR3 length: 14 residues. Germline V gene data show CDR1 as MNHNS and CDR2 as SASEGT. The ends were cut back, 2 bases at V and 4 bases at J, with 9 bases in the middle. CDR3 bases: TGTGCCAGCAGTGAATCGGGAGTTAATCAGCCCCAGCATTTT. Amino acids: CASSESGVNQPQHF.

The chain recombines TRBV7-9 with TRBJ2-5, with D maybe TRBD1 (5 bases). V lost 3 bases, J lost 5 bases, and 16 bases lay in between. Germline CDR1 and CDR2: SEHNR and FQNEAQ (reference sequence). This CDR3 is built from 15 residues. The CDR3: CASSFAQGHGETQYF. The CDR3 DNA reads TGTGCCAGCAGCTTCGCGCAGGGCCATGGCGAGACCCAGTACTTC. The full variable domain, its missing parts supplied by reference TRBV7-9 and TRBJ2-5, is DTGVSQNPRHKITKRGQNVTFRCDPISEHNRLYWYRQTLGQGPEFLTYFQNEAQLEKSRLLSDRFSAERPKGSFSTLEIQRTEQGDSAMYLCASSFAQGHGETQYFGPGTRLLVL.

This clone was seen ten or more times. This chain joins TRBV19 and TRBJ2-3; 7 bases are shared with TRBD1. V was pared by 1 base and J by 2 bases, with 9 bases of the junction left unmatched. Germline CDR1 is LNHDA and CDR2 is SQIVND (reference sequence). CDR3 size: 17 residues. CDR3 amino acids: CASSIAHRGAYTDTQYF. For the CDR3, the DNA is TGTGCCAGTAGTATAGCGCACAGGGGCGCCTACACAGATACGCAGTATTTT.

This clone was detected many times. This chain links TRBV10-3 with TRBJ2-2; D is unclear. The CDR3 extends over 15 amino acids. Between the trimmed V and J ends, which lost 2 bases and 1 base, there was a span of 8 bases. Germline loops: CDR1 ENHRY, CDR2 SYGVKD. CDR3: CAISEAGGNTGELFF. The CDR3 nucleotides are TGTGCCATCAGTGAGGCAGGTGGGAACACCGGGGAGCTGTTTTTT.

The gene calls are TRBV7-2 and TRBJ2-1, with 7 bases fitting TRBD2. V trimming: 2 bases; J trimming: 4 bases; junction bases outside the gene matches: 2. Germline CDR1 and CDR2: SGHTA and FQGNSA. The CDR3 has 14 residues. The CDR3 sequence: CASSLRGGYNEQFF. The CDR3 DNA reads as TGTGCCAGCAGCTTACGGGGAGGGTACAATGAGCAGTTCTTC.

The rearrangement uses TRBV18 and TRBJ2-2; 7 bases map to TRBD2. V dropped 3 bases and J dropped 2; count of bases not matched to a gene: 3. Germline assignment: CDR1 KGHSH and CDR2 LQKENI. This CDR3 is built from 15 residues. In DNA form, the CDR3 reads TGTGCCAGCTCACCGTGGGAGGGCAACACCGGGGAGCTGTTTTTT. It yields the protein CASSPWEGNTGELFF.

The chain has TRBV12-3 or TRBV12-4 and TRBJ1-2; D possibly corresponds to TRBD1 (6 bases). The CDR3 runs 13 residues. The ends were cut back, 6 bases at V and 3 bases at J, with 11 bases in the middle. CDR3 DNA: TGTGCCAGCAGGCGAACAGGGTACTATGGCTACACCTTC. Its protein product is CASRRTGYYGYTF.

The J gene is TRBJ2-7, the V gene TRBV25-1, with D perhaps matching TRBD2 (8 bases). Germline values: CDR1 MGHDK, CDR2 SYGVNS. Trimming shortened V by 6 bases and J by 3 bases, and 18 bases separated the two germline ends. The CDR3 covers 15 residues. The chain's CDR3 is CASSGGGAGGYEQYF. The CDR3 DNA follows: TGTGCCAGCAGCGGGGGGGGCGCAGGGGGCTACGAGCAGTACTTC.